The 9 T cell receptor beta chains listed next were all sequenced from one sample in a study of identical twins. One entry per CDR3 protein, called by TCRdb with MiXCR from the 5' RACE reads. The sample records 750,000 to 950,000 distinct CDR3 sequences, roughly 12% being singletons. This same sample was also part of a study on yellow fever vaccine responses in identical twins.

The sample taken for sequencing was PBMCs. These receptors came from a woman between 18 and 29 years old in good health.

The chain links TRBV2 to TRBJ1-5; D ambiguous. Germline values: CDR1 SNHLY, CDR2 FYNNEI. Trimming took 3 bases from V and 1 from J, leaving 10 bases between them. CDR3 length: 15 residues. CDR3 coding DNA: TGTGCCAGCAGTGAGGGTGGGCCCAGCAATCAGCCCCAGCATTTT. This gives the protein CASSEGGPSNQPQHF.

This clonotype has just a few counts. CDR3 coding DNA: TGCGCCACACAACTAGCGGGAGCTTGGGATACGCAGTATTTT. Translating gives CATQLAGAWDTQYF. The rearrangement joins TRBV5-1 to TRBJ2-3, with 11 positions matching TRBD2. The length of the CDR3 is 14 residues. The germline CDR1 and CDR2 sequences are SGHRS and YFSETQ. Losses at the gene ends were 9 bases for V and 6 bases for J; bases not matched to a gene: 9.

Details on this clonotype: An end of the junction does not agree with germline; a read error may underlie this. The chain couples TRBV28 to TRBJ2-3; possibly TRBD1 for D (5 bases). CDR1 is MDHEN, CDR2 SYDVKM, per germline. This CDR3 contains 15 residues. CDR3 nucleotides: TGTGCCAGCAGTTTTCCCTCGGACATCACAGATACGAAGTATTTT. Its protein product is CASSFPSDITDTKYF.

Many counts were recorded for this clonotype. The chain recombines TRBV5-6 with TRBJ2-7, with D uncertain. Germline lookup yields CDR1 SGHDT and CDR2 YYEEEE. V was pared by 7 bases and J by 5 bases, with 25 bases between. This CDR3 contains 16 residues. CDR3 loop: CASGNKPTTLYDEQYF. The CDR3 nucleotides are TGTGCCAGCGGAAACAAACCTACAACTCTCTACGACGAGCAGTACTTC.

This clonotype occurred many times. J is TRBJ2-7 and V is TRBV27; maybe TRBD1 (5 bases). Germline V gives CDR1 MNHEY, CDR2 SMNVEV (reference sequence). CDR3 length equals 14 residues. Trimming shortened V by 2 bases and J by 5 bases, and 13 bases separated the two germline ends. CDR3 DNA sequence: TGTGCCAGCAGTTTAAGCGTAAGGGGCGACGAGCAGTACTTC. As protein: CASSLSVRGDEQYF.

The chain couples TRBV19 to TRBJ2-2; D possibly uses TRBD1 or TRBD2 (5 bases each). With 6 bases removed from V and 7 bases from J, the gap between germline ends came to 12 bases. CDR1 and CDR2 (germline): LNHDA, SQIVND (reference sequence). The CDR3 runs to 13 residues. The CDR3 is CASSPWGIGELFF. The CDR3 DNA reads as TGTGCCAGTAGCCCTTGGGGGATCGGGGAGCTGTTTTTT.

This clonotype has a handful of counts. V is TRBV18 and J is TRBJ2-2; TRBD1 matches at 10 bases. This CDR3 comprises 18 residues. Trimming removed 3 bases from V and 4 bases from J; junction bases left unmatched: 11. Germline-derived CDR1 and CDR2 are KGHSH and LQKENI. CDR3 bases: TGTGCCAGCTCACCCCGGGACAGGGGCGCCGAGGGCACCGGGGAGCTGTTTTTT. It encodes CASSPRDRGAEGTGELFF.

The gene calls are TRBV7-9 and TRBJ2-7, with 8 bases aligning to TRBD1. Germline loops: CDR1 SEHNR, CDR2 FQNEAQ (reference sequence). Trimming cost V 5 bases and J 2 bases; bases outside gene matches: 5. The CDR3 has 14 amino acids. The CDR3: CASSDRDRPYEQYV. The CDR3 DNA is TGTGCCAGCAGCGACCGGGACAGGCCCTACGAGCAGTACGTC.

This clonotype showed up many times. V is TRBV3-1 and J is TRBJ2-4; D is unresolved. V shed 0 bases and J shed 3 bases, with 9 bases lying between them. Germline V lookup: CDR1 LGHDT, CDR2 YNNKEL (reference sequence). This CDR3 contains 15 residues. The CDR3 DNA reads as TGTGCCAGCAGCCAAGATGCCGGGCACAAAAACATTCAGTACTTC. The encoded protein is CASSQDAGHKNIQYF.